This T cell receptor beta chain was observed in a study of OX40 agonist ivuxolimab in advanced cancers. Findings and limits, study-wide: Partial responders dosed at 0.1-3.0 mg/kg displayed clonal expansion ranking among the lowest.

Repertoires were generated with immunoSEQ multiplex PCR, while TCRdb's copy carries only in-frame clones and drops some. The sample holds 50,000 or so clones, around 89% seen once. The V gene lost 6 bases and the J gene lost 4 bases, with 16 bases spanning the gap. This CDR3 comprises 14 residues. The germline gives CDR1 MDHEN, CDR2 SYDVKM. About this clone itself: What it recognizes is unknown.

This sequence was found in an adult with an advanced solid tumor such as melanoma, head and neck, liver or kidney cancer. V and J are TRBV28 and TRBJ2-7; possible D gene TRBD1, 6 bases. Sequencing was performed on CD4+ or CD8+ T cells sorted from blood, taken in a trial of the OX40 agonist ivuxolimab. The CDR3 loop is CASRSRGGFYEQYF. CDR3 coding DNA: TGTGCCAGCAGATCTAGAGGGGGTTTTTACGAGCAGTACTTC.